Below, 22 T cell receptor beta chains from the same sample are listed, as sequenced in a study of T cell changes during pregnancy in multiple sclerosis. Sequenced by immunoSEQ multiplex PCR; TCRdb stores in-frame clones only, minus some. This table holds about 36,000 clones, roughly 93% found once. Sequenced here: CD4+ T cells from peripheral blood mononuclear cells, sampled in the first trimester of pregnancy. The source of these receptors is a female donor with multiple sclerosis, enrolled in a pregnancy study.

V is TRBV10-3 and J is TRBJ2-2, with 7 bases that match TRBD1. Germline CDR1 ENHRY, CDR2 SYGVKD. CDR3 length: 14 residues. The CDR3 is CAMSPGTAAGELFF. CDR3 nucleotide sequence: TGTGCTATGAGTCCCGGGACAGCCGCCGGGGAGCTGTTTTTT.

Only one count was recorded for this clone. The chain recombines TRBV9 with TRBJ1-1; the D gene is possibly TRBD1 (6 bases). CDR3 length: 14 amino acids. V was clipped by 4 bases and J by 1 base, with 11 bases between them. CDR1 is SGDLS and CDR2 is YYNGEE in the germline V gene. Here the CDR3 DNA reads TGTGCCAGCAGCTCCCAGACAGGGAACACTGAAGCTTTCTTT. Amino acid sequence: CASSSQTGNTEAFF.

The rearrangement uses TRBV9 and TRBJ2-7, with D possibly being TRBD2 (5 bases). CDR1 is SGDLS and CDR2 is YYNGEE in the germline V gene. V lost 3 bases, J lost 3 bases, and 16 bases lay in between. The CDR3 loop spans 15 amino acids. The CDR3 spells CASSAQVEGGYEQYF. The CDR3 nucleotides are TGTGCCAGCAGCGCCCAAGTCGAGGGTGGCTACGAGCAGTACTTC.

The rearrangement joins TRBV28 to TRBJ1-5, with TRBD1 identical over 8 bases. Trimming cost V 6 bases and J 6 bases; bases outside gene matches: 13. The length of the CDR3 is 16 residues. Germline lookup yields CDR1 MDHEN and CDR2 SYDVKM. CDR3 residues: CASSYTGGIWGQPQHF. The CDR3 DNA follows: TGTGCCAGCAGCTACACAGGGGGTATATGGGGTCAGCCCCAGCATTTT.

The gene calls are TRBV29-1 and TRBJ1-1, with 8 bases fitting TRBD1. The CDR3 has 13 amino acids. Trimming took 6 bases from V and 0 from J; bases not matched to a gene: 3. The germline gives CDR1 SQVTM, CDR2 ANQGSEA. The CDR3 loop reads CSVDRDMNTEAFF. The CDR3 DNA sequence: TGCAGCGTGGACAGGGATATGAACACTGAAGCTTTCTTT.

V gene TRBV6-1 combines with J gene TRBJ2-1; D gene ambiguous. Germline CDR1 reads MNHNS; CDR2 reads SASEGT. This CDR3 has 11 residues. V shed 8 bases and J shed 5 bases, with 7 bases lying between them. CDR3 in DNA: TGTGCCAGCCTAGAGAACAATGAGCAGTTCTTC. Its protein is CASLENNEQFF.

The V and J genes are TRBV6-6 and TRBJ2-2; TRBD2 matches at 8 bases. Trimming at V came to 8 bases and at J to 5 bases, leaving 13 bases not matched to a gene. The CDR3 extends over 16 amino acids. The V gene's germline CDR1 is MNHNY and CDR2 SVGAGI (reference sequence). The CDR3 sequence is CASRTGRARGTGELFF. The DNA for the CDR3 is TGTGCCAGCCGTACCGGGAGGGCCCGGGGGACCGGGGAGCTGTTTTTT.

This rearrangement joins TRBV11-2 to TRBJ2-7; 10 bases fit TRBD1. The CDR3 totals 15 residues. Germline trimming cut 6 bases from V and 6 bases from J; bases unmatched to any gene: 11. CDR1 and CDR2 from the germline V gene are SGHAT and FQNNGV. CDR3 protein: CASRPPGQGILEQYF. DNA for the CDR3: TGTGCCAGCAGACCCCCGGGACAGGGGATACTCGAGCAGTACTTC. The full variable domain, rest sourced from reference TRBV11-2 and TRBJ2-7, is EAGVAQSPRYKIIEKRQSVAFWCNPISGHATLYWYQQILGQGPKLLIQFQNNGVVDDSQLPKDRFSAERLKGVDSTLKIQPAKLEDSAVYLCASRPPGQGILEQYFGPGTRLTVT.

The chain is built from TRBV5-1 and TRBJ2-7; the D gene is possibly TRBD2 (5 bases). The germline V and J ends were trimmed by 2 bases and 5 bases, with 20 bases remaining between them. Germline V CDR1 and CDR2: SGHRS, YFSETQ. This CDR3 contains 16 residues. CDR3 residues: CASSFLSGGKIHEQYF. The CDR3 coding sequence is TGCGCCAGCAGCTTTCTCAGTGGAGGTAAAATCCACGAGCAGTACTTC.

The chain couples TRBV7-2 to TRBJ1-3; tentative D call: TRBD1 (5 bases). Germline V gene data show CDR1 as SGHTA and CDR2 as FQGNSA. The CDR3 is 15 residues long. The germline V and J ends were trimmed by 2 bases and 4 bases, with 12 bases remaining between them. The CDR3 nucleotides are TGTGCCAGCAGCTTACTCCGACAGTCCGGAAACACCATATATTTT. Amino acids: CASSLLRQSGNTIYF.

The chain employs TRBV5-4 and TRBJ2-2, with 8 bases fitting TRBD2. Trimming removed 4 bases from V and 2 bases from J; junction bases left unmatched: 4. The CDR3 covers 15 residues. Germline-derived CDR1 and CDR2 are SGHNT and YYREEE (reference sequence). DNA of the CDR3: TGTGCCAGCAGCCCGGGAGGGACCAACACCGGGGAGCTGTTTTTT. It codes for CASSPGGTNTGELFF. Supplemented by reference TRBV5-4 and TRBJ2-2, the full variable domain reads ETGVTQSPTHLIKTRGQQVTLRCSSQSGHNTVSWYQQALGQGPQFIFQYYREEENGRGNFPPRFSGLQFPNYSSELNVNALELDDSALYLCASSPGGTNTGELFFGEGSRLTVL.

Here the CDR3 DNA reads TGTGCCAGTAGTATATACCCCCGGGGAACCGGGGAGCTGTTTTTT. This translates into CASSIYPRGTGELFF. The chain has TRBV19 and TRBJ2-2, with D tentatively TRBD2 (5 bases). This CDR3 has 15 residues. V was clipped by 2 bases and J by 5 bases, with 12 bases between them. Per the germline V gene, CDR1 is LNHDA and CDR2 is SQIVND (reference sequence).

V usage is TRBV30 and J usage is TRBJ2-7, with D possibly TRBD1 on 6 matching bases. The V gene lost 5 bases and the J gene lost 9 bases, with 17 bases spanning the gap. CDR1 GTSNPN and CDR2 SVGIG come from the germline V gene (reference sequence). The CDR3 extends over 12 amino acids. The CDR3 sequence: CAWEPGQTGQYF. CDR3 coding DNA: TGTGCCTGGGAGCCCGGACAGACGGGGCAGTACTTC.

V usage is TRBV5-1 and J usage is TRBJ2-3, with 9 bases identical to TRBD2. Looked up from germline, CDR1 is SGHRS and CDR2 is YFSETQ. V lost 4 bases and J lost 0; bases outside the gene matches: 6. This CDR3 is built from 16 residues. CDR3 protein: CASSRRLAASTDTQYF. For the CDR3, the DNA is TGCGCCAGCAGCCGGAGACTAGCGGCTAGCACAGATACGCAGTATTTT.

The chain combines TRBV7-9 with TRBJ1-1; 11 bases agree with TRBD1. The CDR3 is 18 residues long. The junction had 10 bases not matched to a gene; V was cut back by 1 base and J by 3 bases. Germline CDR1 and CDR2: SEHNR and FQNEAQ (reference sequence). DNA of the CDR3: TGTGCCAGCAGCTTAGGAGGGAGGACAGGGGGCGGATACACTGAAGCTTTCTTT. It yields the protein CASSLGGRTGGGYTEAFF.

This clone occurred once. J is TRBJ1-5 and V is TRBV28; 7 bases are a match to TRBD1. The CDR3 loop spans 15 amino acids. V dropped 5 bases and J dropped 2; count of bases not matched to a gene: 6. Per the germline V gene, CDR1 is MDHEN and CDR2 is SYDVKM. This chain's CDR3 is CASSNPTGGNQPQHF. The DNA of the CDR3 is TGTGCCAGCAGTAACCCTACAGGGGGCAATCAGCCCCAGCATTTT.

The gene calls are TRBV11-1 and TRBJ2-1; 9 bases align to TRBD1. The CDR3 extends over 16 amino acids. V shed 5 bases and J 15 bases; nucleotides not matched to a gene: 20. The germline V gene encodes CDR1 SGHAT and CDR2 FQDESV (reference sequence). As DNA, the CDR3 is TGTGCCAGCAGCCTTACAGGGGGCGCCTCGCTCTCGGTAAGGTTCTTC. This encodes CASSLTGGASLSVRFF.

The V call is TRBV7-6, the J call TRBJ1-1; 8 bases line up with TRBD1. Germline V lookup: CDR1 SGHVS, CDR2 FNYEAQ. This CDR3 is 16 amino acids long. Germline trimming cut 6 bases from V and 1 base from J; bases unmatched to any gene: 10. This CDR3 reads CASRPLDRGRNTEAFF. In DNA form, the CDR3 reads TGTGCCAGCAGGCCCCTCGACAGGGGCCGGAACACTGAAGCTTTCTTT.

The rearrangement joins TRBV7-2 to TRBJ2-3; 10 positions agree with TRBD2. V gave up 6 bases and J gave up 3 bases; unmatched junction bases: 9. Germline V lookup: CDR1 SGHTA, CDR2 FQGNSA. The CDR3 has 16 amino acids. DNA of the CDR3: TGTGCCAGCAGAAGGGAGCGGGGGGGCGGAACAGATACGCAGTATTTT. Its translation: CASRRERGGGTDTQYF.

The chain recombines TRBV5-4 with TRBJ1-1; 7 bases are a match to TRBD1. With 0 bases clipped from V and 4 bases from J, the junction kept 3 bases outside the gene matches. The CDR3 runs 14 residues. CDR1 and CDR2 (germline): SGHNT, YYREEE (reference sequence). The CDR3 spells CASSLGAGGTEAFF. The CDR3 coding sequence is TGTGCCAGCAGCTTGGGAGCAGGGGGCACTGAAGCTTTCTTT. The variable domain in full, completed from reference TRBV5-4 and TRBJ1-1, reads ETGVTQSPTHLIKTRGQQVTLRCSSQSGHNTVSWYQQALGQGPQFIFQYYREEENGRGNFPPRFSGLQFPNYSSELNVNALELDDSALYLCASSLGAGGTEAFFGQGTRLTVV.

This chain uses TRBV4-1 with TRBJ2-3, with 7 positions matching TRBD1. J lost 6 bases, V lost 1 base, and 7 bases had no gene match. The germline CDR1 and CDR2 sequences are MGHRA and YSYEKL. This CDR3 is 15 amino acids long. This CDR3 is CASSQVDRTGDTQYF. For the CDR3, the DNA is TGCGCCAGCAGCCAAGTGGACAGGACAGGCGATACGCAGTATTTT.

This chain connects TRBV7-8 to TRBJ2-1; TRBD2 matches at 7 bases. The trim removed 5 bases at V and 5 bases at J, leaving 6 bases unmatched. CDR3 length: 14 amino acids. CDR1 SGHVS and CDR2 FQNEAQ come from the germline V gene. In DNA, the CDR3 is TGTGCCAGCAGCCCCCGGGACTACCACAATGAGCAGTTCTTC. Protein product: CASSPRDYHNEQFF.